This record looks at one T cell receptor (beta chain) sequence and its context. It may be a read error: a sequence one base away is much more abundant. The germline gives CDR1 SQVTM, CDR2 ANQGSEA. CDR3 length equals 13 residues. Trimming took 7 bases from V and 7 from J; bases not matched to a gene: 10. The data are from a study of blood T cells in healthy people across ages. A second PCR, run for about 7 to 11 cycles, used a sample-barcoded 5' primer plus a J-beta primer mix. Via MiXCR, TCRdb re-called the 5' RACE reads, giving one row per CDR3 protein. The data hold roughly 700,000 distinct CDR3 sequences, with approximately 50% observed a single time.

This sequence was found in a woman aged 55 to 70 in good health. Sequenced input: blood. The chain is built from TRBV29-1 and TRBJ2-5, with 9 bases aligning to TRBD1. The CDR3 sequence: CSAGQGIRGTQYF. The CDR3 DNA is TGCAGCGCGGGACAGGGTATACGAGGGACCCAGTACTTC.